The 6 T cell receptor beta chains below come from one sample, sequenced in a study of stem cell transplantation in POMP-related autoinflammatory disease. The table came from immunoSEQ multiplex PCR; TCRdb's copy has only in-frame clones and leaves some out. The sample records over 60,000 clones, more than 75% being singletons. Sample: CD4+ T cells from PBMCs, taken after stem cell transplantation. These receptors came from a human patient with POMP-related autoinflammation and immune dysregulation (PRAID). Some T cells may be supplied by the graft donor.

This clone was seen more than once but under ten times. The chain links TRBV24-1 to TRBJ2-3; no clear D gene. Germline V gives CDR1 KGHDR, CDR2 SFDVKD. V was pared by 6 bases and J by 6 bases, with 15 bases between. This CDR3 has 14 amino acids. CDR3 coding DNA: TGTGCCACCAGTCCGGGCCAATCTACGGATACGCAGTATTTT. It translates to CATSPGQSTDTQYF.

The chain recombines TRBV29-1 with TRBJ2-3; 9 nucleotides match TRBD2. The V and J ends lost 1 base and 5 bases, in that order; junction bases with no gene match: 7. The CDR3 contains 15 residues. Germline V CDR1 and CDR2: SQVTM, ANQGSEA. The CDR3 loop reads CSVEGWAGGLDTQYF. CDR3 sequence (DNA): TGCAGCGTTGAAGGTTGGGCGGGAGGGCTAGATACGCAGTATTTT.

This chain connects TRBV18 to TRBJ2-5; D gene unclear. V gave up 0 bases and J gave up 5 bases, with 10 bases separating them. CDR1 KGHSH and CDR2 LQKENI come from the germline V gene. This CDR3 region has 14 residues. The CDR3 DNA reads TGTGCCAGCTCACCACCGGGGATTTGGGAGACCCAGTACTTC. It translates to CASSPPGIWETQYF.

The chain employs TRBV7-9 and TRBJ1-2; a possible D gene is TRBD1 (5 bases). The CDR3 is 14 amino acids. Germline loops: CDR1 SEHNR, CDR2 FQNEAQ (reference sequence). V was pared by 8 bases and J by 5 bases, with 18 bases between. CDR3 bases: TGTGCCAGCTCCCAGACAGCTATGGGGTATGGCTACACCTTC. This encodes CASSQTAMGYGYTF.

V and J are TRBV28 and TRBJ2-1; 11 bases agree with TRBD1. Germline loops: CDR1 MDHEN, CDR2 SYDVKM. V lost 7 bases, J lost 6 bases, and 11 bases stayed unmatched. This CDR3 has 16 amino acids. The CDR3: CASTESRDRGVNEQFF. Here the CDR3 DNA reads TGTGCCAGCACCGAAAGCCGGGACAGGGGGGTCAATGAGCAGTTCTTC.

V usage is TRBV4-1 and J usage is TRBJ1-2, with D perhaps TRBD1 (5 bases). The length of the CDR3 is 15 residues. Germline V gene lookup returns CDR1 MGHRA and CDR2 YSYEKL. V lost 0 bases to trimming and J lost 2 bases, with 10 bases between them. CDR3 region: CASSQEMGPNYGYTF. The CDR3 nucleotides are TGCGCCAGCAGCCAAGAGATGGGACCCAACTATGGCTACACCTTC.